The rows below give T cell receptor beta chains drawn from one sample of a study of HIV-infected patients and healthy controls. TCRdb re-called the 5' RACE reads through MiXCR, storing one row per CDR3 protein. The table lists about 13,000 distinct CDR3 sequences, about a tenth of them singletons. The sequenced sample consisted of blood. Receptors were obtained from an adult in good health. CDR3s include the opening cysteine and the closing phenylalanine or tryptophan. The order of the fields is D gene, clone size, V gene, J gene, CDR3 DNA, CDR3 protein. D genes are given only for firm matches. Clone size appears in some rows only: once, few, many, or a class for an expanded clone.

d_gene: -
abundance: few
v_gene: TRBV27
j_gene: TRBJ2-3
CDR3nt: TGTGCCAGCAAGGCTGGCGACGGAGATACGCAGTATTTT
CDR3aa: CASKAGDGDTQYF

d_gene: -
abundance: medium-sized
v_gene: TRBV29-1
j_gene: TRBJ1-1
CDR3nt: TGCAGCGTTGAACAGGGGATTAGGACTGAAGCTTTCTTT
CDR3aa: CSVEQGIRTEAFF

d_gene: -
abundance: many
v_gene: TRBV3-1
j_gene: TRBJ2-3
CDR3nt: TGTGCCAGCAGCCCAATCGGCCGGAATACGCAGTATTTT
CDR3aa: CASSPIGRNTQYF

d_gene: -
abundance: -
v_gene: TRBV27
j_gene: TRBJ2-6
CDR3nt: TGTGCCAGCAGAACTAGCTCCTTTATCTCTGGGGCCAACGTCCTGACTTTC
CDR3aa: CASRTSSFISGANVLTF

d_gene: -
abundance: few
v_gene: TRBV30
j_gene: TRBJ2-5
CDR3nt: TGTGCCTGGAGTAGTGGGGTATTGAGGGAGACCCAGTACTTC
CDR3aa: CAWSSGVLRETQYF

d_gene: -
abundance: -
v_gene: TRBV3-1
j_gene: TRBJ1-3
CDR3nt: TGTGCCAGCAGCCAAGCCCTCAGAAATACTGGAAACACCATATATTTT
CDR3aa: CASSQALRNTGNTIYF

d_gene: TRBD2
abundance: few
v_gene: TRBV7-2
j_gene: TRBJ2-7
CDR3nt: TGTGCCAGCAGCTTAGGGGCGGGGGTAGAATACGAGCAGTACTTC
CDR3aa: CASSLGAGVEYEQYF

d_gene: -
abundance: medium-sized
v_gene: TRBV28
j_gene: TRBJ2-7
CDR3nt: TGTGCCAGCGCGACCGGTCCTGAGCAGTACTTC
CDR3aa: CASATGPEQYF

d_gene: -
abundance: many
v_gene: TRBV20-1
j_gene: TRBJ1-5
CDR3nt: TGCAGTGCCAAGGGACTGATCAATCAGCCCCAGCATTTT
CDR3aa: CSAKGLINQPQHF

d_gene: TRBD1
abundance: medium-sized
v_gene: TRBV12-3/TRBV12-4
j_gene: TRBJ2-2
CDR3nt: TGTGCCAGCACTCGGGACAGGGTGAACACCGGGGAGCTGTTTTTT
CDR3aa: CASTRDRVNTGELFF

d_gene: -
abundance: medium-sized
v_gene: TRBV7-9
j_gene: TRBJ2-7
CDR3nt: TGTGCCAGCAGCTTCCGGGGGGCCCGCTCCTACGAGCAGTACTTC
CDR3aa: CASSFRGARSYEQYF

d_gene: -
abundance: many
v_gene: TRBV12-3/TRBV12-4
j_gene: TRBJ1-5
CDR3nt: TGTGCCAGCAGCCATATGGGGGGCAGATATAGCAATCAGCCCCAGCATTTT
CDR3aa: CASSHMGGRYSNQPQHF

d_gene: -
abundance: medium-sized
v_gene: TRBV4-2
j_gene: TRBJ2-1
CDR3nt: TGTGCCAGCAGCCAGAGGTTAGGTTCCTACAATGAGCAGTTCTTC
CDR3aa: CASSQRLGSYNEQFF

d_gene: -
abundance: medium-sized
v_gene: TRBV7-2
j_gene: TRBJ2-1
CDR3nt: TGTGCCAGCAGCTTGAACCTCCAAGGCCATGAGCAGTTCTTC
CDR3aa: CASSLNLQGHEQFF

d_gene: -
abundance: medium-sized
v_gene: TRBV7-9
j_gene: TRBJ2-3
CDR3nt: TGTGCCAGCAGCTTAGTCCCCTTAAGAGATACGCAGTATTTT
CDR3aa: CASSLVPLRDTQYF

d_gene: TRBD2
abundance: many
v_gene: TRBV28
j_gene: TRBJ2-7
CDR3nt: TGTGCCAGCAGTCCCGTGGGAGGGCCCTCCTACGAGCAGTACTTC
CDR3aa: CASSPVGGPSYEQYF

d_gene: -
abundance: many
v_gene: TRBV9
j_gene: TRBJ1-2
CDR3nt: TGTGCCAGCAGCCCCTCCCAGACTGCTAACTATGGCTACACCTTC
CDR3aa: CASSPSQTANYGYTF

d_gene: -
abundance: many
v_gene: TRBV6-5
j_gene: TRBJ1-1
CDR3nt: TGTGCCAGCAGTTACTCTACGGGACGGGCTGAAGCTTTCTTT
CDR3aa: CASSYSTGRAEAFF